This T cell receptor beta chain appears in the sequencing data of a study of glioma-infiltrating T cells after dendritic cell vaccination. Study at large: Dendritic cell vaccine was injected intradermally three times, biweekly.

A remark on this clone: The antigen is not known.

The time point was: after dendritic cell vaccination, including at tumor progression/relapse. General study findings and limits: Patients with more pretreatment TILs had longer time to progression and survival.

The V gene's germline CDR1 is SQVTM and CDR2 ANQGSEA. After removal of 8 bases from V and 5 bases from J, the junction contained 17 bases not matched to a gene. The CDR3 runs to 17 residues. The PCR used 60 V beta and 13 J beta primers. Sequencing used immunoSEQ multiplex PCR; TCRdb keeps in-frame clones, though not all of them. The table includes about 65,000 clones, approximately 86% detected once. The rearrangement joins TRBV29-1 to TRBJ2-3; TRBD2 aligns across 12 bases. Sample: blood, taken after dendritic cell vaccination. The TCR was taken from a human donor with glioblastoma. CDR3 DNA sequence: TGCAGCACGGGGGCGACTAGCGGGGGTACGAGGGGAGATACGCAGTATTTT. Protein sequence: CSTGATSGGTRGDTQYF.